The 21 T cell receptor beta chains in this list originate from one sample, sequenced in a study of PD-L1 blockade in urothelial cancer. Time point reported: pretreatment peripheral blood. TCRdb's copy holds only in-frame clones and misses some; the assay was immunoSEQ multiplex PCR. Of under 70,000 clones in the sample, 85% were seen once. Sequenced material: PBMCs, taken around atezolizumab (anti-PD-L1) treatment. These TCRs come from a man in his 70s with urothelial cancer.

This clone was picked up one time. This rearrangement joins TRBV2 to TRBJ1-4, with TRBD1 as a possible D gene (5 bases). In germline, CDR1 is SNHLY, CDR2 FYNNEI. This CDR3 is 14 amino acids long. V dropped 4 bases and J dropped 4 bases, with 10 bases sitting between them. CDR3 bases: TGTGCCAGCAGTGGGACAAAATATAATGAAAAACTGTTTTTT. This encodes CASSGTKYNEKLFF.

The V gene is TRBV30, the J gene TRBJ2-5; perhaps TRBD1 as D (6 bases). Germline assignment: CDR1 GTSNPN and CDR2 SVGIG (reference sequence). The V gene lost 3 bases and the J gene lost 5 bases, with 10 bases spanning the gap. The CDR3 totals 12 residues. The CDR3 DNA reads as TGTGCCTGGAGGAGGCAGGGGGAGACCCAGTACTTC. Its translation: CAWRRQGETQYF.

This clone came up once. Different DNA sequences within this sample yield the same CDR3. The CDR3 reads CASSADRGDTEAFF. In DNA, the CDR3 is TGTGCCAGCAGCGCGGACAGGGGTGACACTGAAGCTTTCTTT. This chain uses TRBV6-1 with TRBJ1-1; 9 nucleotides agree with TRBD1. The CDR3 consists of 14 residues. CDR1 is MNHNS and CDR2 is SASEGT in the germline V gene. With V trimmed by 6 bases and J by 3 bases, 5 bases remained unmatched.

The chain is built from TRBV2 and TRBJ2-7, with D perhaps TRBD2 (5 bases). CDR3 length: 11 residues. The V and J ends lost 4 bases and 7 bases respectively, with 8 bases between them. Germline V CDR1 and CDR2: SNHLY, FYNNEI. In nucleotides, the CDR3 is TGTGCCAGCAGTGGGACTCCAGAGCAGTACTTC. As protein: CASSGTPEQYF.

In this sample, this clone turned up many times. The rearrangement uses TRBV28 and TRBJ1-2; 7 nucleotides align to TRBD1. Germline V gene lookup returns CDR1 MDHEN and CDR2 SYDVKM. V shed 7 bases, J shed 3 bases, and the junction held 11 bases outside the gene matches. The CDR3 has 15 residues. Here the CDR3 DNA reads TGTGCCAGCATTACGGGGCAGGGGGTAGACTATGGCTACACCTTC. This codes for CASITGQGVDYGYTF.

This clone was seen a single time. The chain links TRBV19 to TRBJ2-2; TRBD2 aligns across 7 bases. Germline CDR1 reads LNHDA; CDR2 reads SQIVND (reference sequence). CDR3 length: 17 residues. V lost 4 bases and J lost 3; bases outside the gene matches: 11. The CDR3 DNA sequence: TGTGCCAGTAGTACCCTCAGACTAGCTTCGGACACCGGGGAGCTGTTTTTT. Its protein is CASSTLRLASDTGELFF.

This chain uses TRBV9 with TRBJ2-1, with TRBD2 identical over 9 bases. CDR3 size: 15 residues. CDR1 and CDR2 from the germline V gene are SGDLS and YYNGEE. V lost 2 bases to trimming and J lost 9 bases; unmatched junction nucleotides: 9. The CDR3 DNA reads as TGTGCCAGCAGCGTTGCGCGGGAGGGCCAGGGTGAGCAGTTCTTC. It yields the protein CASSVAREGQGEQFF.

V usage is TRBV11-2 and J usage is TRBJ1-2; 12 positions agree with TRBD1. Germline lookup yields CDR1 SGHAT and CDR2 FQNNGV. CDR3 length equals 15 residues. Trimming took 3 bases from V and 8 from J; bases not matched to a gene: 7. The CDR3 loop reads CASSFRGQGAEGYTF. The CDR3 DNA sequence: TGTGCCAGCAGCTTCAGGGGACAGGGGGCTGAAGGCTACACCTTC. Full variable domain (outside the CDR3, taken from reference TRBV11-2 and TRBJ1-2): EAGVAQSPRYKIIEKRQSVAFWCNPISGHATLYWYQQILGQGPKLLIQFQNNGVVDDSQLPKDRFSAERLKGVDSTLKIQPAKLEDSAVYLCASSFRGQGAEGYTFGSGTRLTVV.

This sequence joins TRBV4-1 and TRBJ2-3, with no clear D. CDR1 MGHRA and CDR2 YSYEKL come from the germline V gene. This CDR3 is 17 amino acids long. V was pared by 0 bases and J by 14 bases, with 27 bases between. The CDR3 sequence is CASSQEKLSSVHRYAYF. The DNA for the CDR3 is TGCGCCAGCAGCCAAGAGAAGCTCTCCTCAGTGCACAGATACGCGTATTTT.

The chain employs TRBV2 and TRBJ1-2, with 8 bases lining up with TRBD1. The CDR3 covers 14 residues. Germline assignment: CDR1 SNHLY and CDR2 FYNNEI. After removal of 7 bases from V and 4 bases from J, the junction contained 8 bases not matched to a gene. Here the CDR3 DNA reads TGTGCCAGCATACGGCAGGGGGCTTCCTATGGCTACACCTTC. It specifies CASIRQGASYGYTF.

Worth noting for this clone: The junction shows a germline mismatch at one end, possibly a read error. This chain joins TRBV5-4 and TRBJ2-5; 9 positions agree with TRBD1. Germline V CDR1 and CDR2: SGHNT, YYREEE (reference sequence). The CDR3 is made up of 15 amino acids. CDR3 DNA sequence: TGTGCCAGCAGCTTGTTTGGACAGGGGTACCGTAATAGGGACTTC. Amino acid sequence: CASSLFGQGYRNRDF.

The rearrangement links TRBV9 to TRBJ2-5; possible D gene TRBD1, 5 bases. Trimming cost V 0 bases and J 5 bases, with 11 bases left between them. CDR1 is SGDLS, CDR2 YYNGEE, per germline. This CDR3 is 14 amino acids long. The CDR3 sequence is CASSVGQGGETQYF. The CDR3 DNA reads TGTGCCAGCAGCGTAGGGCAGGGCGGCGAGACCCAGTACTTC.

The count of this clone is one. The V gene is TRBV5-8, the J gene TRBJ2-1, with 11 bases matching TRBD2. The J segment lost 7 bases and the V segment lost 3 bases, leaving 3 bases of the junction unmatched. The CDR3 spans 14 residues. From germline, CDR1 is SGHTS and CDR2 YDEGEE. In DNA, the CDR3 is TGTGCCAGCAGCTACGGGACTAGCGGTAATGAGCAGTTCTTC. Its translation is CASSYGTSGNEQFF. Together with reference TRBV5-8 and TRBJ2-1, the CDR3 gives the full variable domain: EAGVTQSPTHLIKTRGQQATLRCSPISGHTSVYWYQQALGLGLQFLLWYDEGEERNRGNFPPRFSGRQFPNYSSELNVNALELEDSALYLCASSYGTSGNEQFFGPGTRLTVL.

The chain carries TRBV6-1 and TRBJ2-1; a possible D gene is TRBD2 (5 bases). Trimming shortened V by 0 bases and J by 2 bases, and 11 bases separated the two germline ends. The germline V gene encodes CDR1 MNHNS and CDR2 SASEGT. This CDR3 region has 16 residues. Written as DNA, the CDR3 is TGTGCCAGCAGTGAAGCCGCGGGCCTCCCCTACAATGAGCAGTTCTTC. Amino acids: CASSEAAGLPYNEQFF.

V gene TRBV5-5 combines with J gene TRBJ2-1; maybe TRBD2 (5 bases). V gave up 0 bases and J gave up 1 base, with 11 bases separating them. CDR1 and CDR2 from the germline V gene are SGHKS and YYEKEE (reference sequence). This CDR3 has 16 residues. CDR3 protein: CASSLAEGRSYNEQFF. DNA for the CDR3: TGTGCCAGCAGCTTGGCCGAGGGTCGTTCCTACAATGAGCAGTTCTTC.

CDR3 sequence (DNA): TGTGCCAGCAGCTTCGGGGACTCCTACGAGCAGTACTTC. The encoded protein is CASSFGDSYEQYF. The chain links TRBV7-6 to TRBJ2-7; D is perhaps TRBD2 (5 bases). CDR1 and CDR2 from the germline V gene are SGHVS and FNYEAQ. Trimming cost V 3 bases and J 0 bases, with 6 bases left between them. This CDR3 has 13 amino acids.

V usage is TRBV5-1 and J usage is TRBJ1-1; D unresolved. The CDR3 consists of 15 residues. Trimming shortened V by 0 bases and J by 4 bases, and 13 bases separated the two germline ends. The germline gives CDR1 SGHRS, CDR2 YFSETQ. The CDR3 coding sequence is TGCGCCAGCAGCTTGGATTGGGAAGAGGGCACTGAAGCTTTCTTT. This codes for CASSLDWEEGTEAFF. The variable domain in full, with the rest retrieved from reference TRBV5-1 and TRBJ1-1, is KAGVTQTPRYLIKTRGQQVTLSCSPISGHRSVSWYQQTPGQGLQFLFEYFSETQRNKGNFPGRFSGRQFSNSRSEMNVSTLELGDSALYLCASSLDWEEGTEAFFGQGTRLTVV.

This clone occurred once. J is TRBJ2-1 and V is TRBV14; 12 bases are shared with TRBD2. CDR1 SGHDN and CDR2 FVKESK come from the germline V gene. The CDR3 contains 15 residues. V lost 6 bases to trimming and J lost 6 bases; unmatched junction nucleotides: 6. The DNA of the CDR3 is TGTGCCAGCAGTCCCCTAGCGGGAGGGCCCAATGAGCAGTTCTTC. Its protein product is CASSPLAGGPNEQFF.

The CDR3 nucleotides read TGTGCCAGCAGCTTAGGGTGGGGGGACGAGCAGTACTTC. This translates into CASSLGWGDEQYF. The chain uses TRBV11-2 and TRBJ2-7, with D possibly TRBD2 on 6 matching bases. Trimming pared 1 base from V and 5 bases from J, leaving 9 bases between. Germline lookup yields CDR1 SGHAT and CDR2 FQNNGV. This CDR3 region has 13 residues.

The rearrangement links TRBV5-1 to TRBJ2-5, with 10 bases matching TRBD2. The CDR3 consists of 15 residues. J lost 4 bases, V lost 2 bases, and 5 bases had no gene match. Germline V CDR1 and CDR2: SGHRS, YFSETQ. CDR3 loop: CASSLAGGPGETQYF. Here the CDR3 DNA reads TGCGCCAGCAGCTTAGCGGGAGGGCCGGGAGAGACCCAGTACTTC.

This clone was recorded a few times. The V call is TRBV7-9, the J call TRBJ1-2; possibly TRBD1 for D (5 bases). This CDR3 has 13 residues. CDR1 and CDR2 (germline): SEHNR, FQNEAQ (reference sequence). V gave up 8 bases and J gave up 2 bases, with 12 bases separating them. CDR3 amino acids: CASWKGPNYGYTF. The CDR3, as DNA: TGTGCCAGCTGGAAGGGGCCAAACTATGGCTACACCTTC.